Sequencing of this T cell receptor (beta chain) was carried out in a study of technical replicates of blood from a handful of donors. TCRdb's copy holds only in-frame clones and misses some; the assay was immunoSEQ multiplex PCR. The sample has about 56,000 clones; around 93% are singletons. The origin of this receptor is a human donor in good health. Some clones in this sample may be carry-over from other donors' samples. The sequencing sample was made of PBMCs.

CDR3: CASSLDRYNEQFF. Here the CDR3 DNA reads TGCGCCAGCAGCTTGGACAGGTACAATGAGCAGTTCTTC. The gene calls are TRBV5-1 and TRBJ2-1; D is perhaps TRBD1 (5 bases). Germline CDR1 reads SGHRS; CDR2 reads YFSETQ. The CDR3 is 13 residues long. V shed 0 bases and J shed 4 bases, with 5 bases lying between them.